The rows below give T cell receptor beta chains drawn from one sample of a study of T-cell reconstitution after alpha-beta-depleted transplantation in children. TCRdb independently ran MiXCR on the PCR reads; one entry per CDR3 protein. This table has 500,000 to 750,000 distinct CDR3 sequences, around 13% appearing once. Sequencing used PBMCs, mostly from graft donor cells, obtained 360 days after TCRalphabeta/CD19-depleted stem cell transplant. The receptor source for this set is a male patient younger than 18 who had a stem cell transplant for acute myeloid leukemia, so the T cells may come from the graft donor. Both conserved end residues are part of each CDR3. Fields, in order: CDR3 length, clone size, V gene, J gene, D gene, CDR3 DNA, CDR3 protein. D genes are given only for firm matches. The size field is filled for only some rows; it gives once, few, many or a size class.

>17|-|TRBV25-1|TRBJ2-4|-
TGTGCCAGCAGTGAGCCGGGACTCCCGGTAGCCAAAAACATTCAGTACTTC
CASSEPGLPVAKNIQYF
>14|-|TRBV20-1|TRBJ1-2|-
TGCAGTGCTAGAGTTTGGCCCAACCTTGGTGGCTACACCTTC
CSARVWPNLGGYTF
>13|-|TRBV20-1|TRBJ2-7|TRBD2
TGCAGTGCTAGTGGACTAGCGGGAGACGAGCAGTACTTC
CSASGLAGDEQYF
>14|-|TRBV29-1|TRBJ1-5|-
TGCAGCGTTGGGAAGGACAGAAACAATCAGCCCCAGCATTTT
CSVGKDRNNQPQHF
>19|many|TRBV6-2/TRBV6-3|TRBJ2-7|TRBD2
TGTGCCAGCAGTTACTCGACTGGACTAGCGGGAGGGTTTTCCTACGAGCAGTACTTC
CASSYSTGLAGGFSYEQYF
>20|-|TRBV20-1|TRBJ2-1|TRBD2
TGCAGTGCGAGAGAGGGGTACAGCGGACTAGCGGGGGGCCCCTACAATGAGCAGTTCTTC
CSAREGYSGLAGGPYNEQFF
>12|many|TRBV10-3|TRBJ2-7|-
TGTGCCATCAGTGTTGGATCCTACGAGCAGTACTTC
CAISVGSYEQYF
>16|-|TRBV24-1|TRBJ2-5|TRBD2
TGTGCCACCTCAACCTCGGGACTAGGACCCCAAGAGACCCAGTACTTC
CATSTSGLGPQETQYF
>18|-|TRBV6-5|TRBJ2-7|-
TGTGCCAGCAGTTACTCGAACTTGGGAGGGACAGCAACCTACGAGCAGTACTTC
CASSYSNLGGTATYEQYF
>15|many|TRBV10-2|TRBJ2-1|TRBD2
TGCGCCAGCAGTGAATGGCGGGAGGGCCTTCGTGAGCAGTTCTTC
CASSEWREGLREQFF
>16|-|TRBV6-1|TRBJ2-7|TRBD1
TGTGCCAGCAGTACACAGGGGAAGGTTGAAACCTACGAGCAGTACTTC
CASSTQGKVETYEQYF
>17|-|TRBV6-1|TRBJ2-3|-
TGTGCCAGCAGTCGGGGAACAGGGATACCTAGCACAGATACGCAGTATTTT
CASSRGTGIPSTDTQYF
>16|few|TRBV27|TRBJ2-7|TRBD1
TGTGCCAGCAGTACCCACAGGGGGCATAGCTCCTACGAGCAGTACTTC
CASSTHRGHSSYEQYF
>15|few|TRBV18|TRBJ2-3|TRBD2
TGTGCCAGCTCCCTTAGCGGGACTTTCACAGATACGCAGTATTTT
CASSLSGTFTDTQYF
>15|few|TRBV2|TRBJ2-1|-
TGTGCCAGCAGTGAATCGGGGTTCTCCTACAATGAGCAGTTCTTC
CASSESGFSYNEQFF
>16|few|TRBV7-2|TRBJ2-1|-
TGTGCCAGCAGCTTAGCGGGGATCCTCTCCTACAATGAGCAGTTCTTC
CASSLAGILSYNEQFF
>15|few|TRBV6-2/TRBV6-3|TRBJ2-7|TRBD1
TGTGCCAGCGAATCCCGACAGGGACGTTCCTACGAGCAGTACTTC
CASESRQGRSYEQYF
>12|-|TRBV4-2|TRBJ1-1|-
TGTGCCTCCCGGGGGGGCAGTTGGGAAGCTTTCTTT
CASRGGSWEAFF
>14|few|TRBV5-5|TRBJ2-7|-
TGTGCCAGCAGCTCGCCCTCCCCCCTGGACGAGCAGTACTTC
CASSSPSPLDEQYF
>11|-|TRBV27|TRBJ1-2|-
TGTGCCAGCAGAAACCTCTATGGCTACACCTTC
CASRNLYGYTF
>14|many|TRBV20-1|TRBJ2-5|-
TGCAGTGCTCCGACGGTGGGAGCCCAAGAGACCCAGTACTTC
CSAPTVGAQETQYF
>11|-|TRBV12-3/TRBV12-4|TRBJ2-7|-
TGTGCCAGCAGTAAAGGGGTCGAGCAGTACTTC
CASSKGVEQYF
>15|few|TRBV19|TRBJ1-5|-
TGTGCCAGTAGCCTGTCACTTCTTAGCAATCAGCCCCAGCATTTT
CASSLSLLSNQPQHF
>19|many|TRBV7-2|TRBJ2-7|TRBD2
TGTGCCAGCAGCTATACGTTAGCGGGCTCCGGCAGTTTCTTCTACGAGCAGTACTTC
CASSYTLAGSGSFFYEQYF
>14|few|TRBV6-1|TRBJ2-7|-
TGTGCCAGCAGTCGGGACGGAGGGTTACACGAGCAGTACTTC
CASSRDGGLHEQYF
>15|-|TRBV11-2|TRBJ2-7|-
TGTGCCAGCAGCTTAGTGGAGGGGGCGTTCTACGAGCAGTACTTC
CASSLVEGAFYEQYF
>15|many|TRBV5-1|TRBJ1-1|-
TGCGCCAGCAGCGCGAGTCGGGTCATGAACACTGAAGCTTTCTTT
CASSASRVMNTEAFF
>16|many|TRBV20-1|TRBJ2-7|-
TGCAGTGCTAGAGATTCCCTCCTCCTAGTAAGGGGCGAGCAGTACTTC
CSARDSLLLVRGEQYF
>17|-|TRBV12-3/TRBV12-4|TRBJ1-5|-
TGTGCCAGCAGTTCGGGACGGATCCCAAATAGCAATCAGCCCCAGCATTTT
CASSSGRIPNSNQPQHF
>15|few|TRBV15|TRBJ1-4|TRBD1
TGTGCCACCAGCAGAGTGGGGACAGCGAGTGAAAAACTGTTTTTT
CATSRVGTASEKLFF
>15|-|TRBV11-2|TRBJ2-3|TRBD2
TGTGCCAGCAGCTTCACTAGCGGGAATGAAGATACGCAGTATTTT
CASSFTSGNEDTQYF
>17|-|TRBV7-9|TRBJ2-3|TRBD2
TGTGCCAGCAGCTTAGATGCGGGGGGGTTAGTTTCAGATACGCAGTATTTT
CASSLDAGGLVSDTQYF
>13|few|TRBV7-2|TRBJ2-2|-
TGTGCCAGCAGCTTAGATTTAGCCGGGGAGCTGTTTTTT
CASSLDLAGELFF
>17|-|TRBV4-2|TRBJ2-3|TRBD2
TGTGCCAGCAGCCAAGGAACGACTAGCGCATACACAGATACGCAGTATTTT
CASSQGTTSAYTDTQYF
>16|-|TRBV6-1|TRBJ1-1|TRBD1
TGTGCCAGCAGCACCGGACAGGGCCTTTTGAACACTGAAGCTTTCTTT
CASSTGQGLLNTEAFF
>14|-|TRBV6-4|TRBJ1-2|TRBD1
TGTGCCAGCAGCCCGGAGGGGGCTTCCTATGGCTACACCTTC
CASSPEGASYGYTF
>13|few|TRBV10-3|TRBJ2-5|-
TGTGCCATCAGTGAAAGGCGGGGAGAGACCCAGTACTTC
CAISERRGETQYF
>12|-|TRBV25-1|TRBJ2-3|-
TGTGCCAGCAGTGAATCGGCAGATACGCAGTATTTT
CASSESADTQYF
>13|many|TRBV7-9|TRBJ1-2|-
TGTGCCAGCAGCTTAGTGGCTAACTATGGCTACACCTTC
CASSLVANYGYTF
>14|many|TRBV7-2|TRBJ2-7|TRBD1
TGTGCCAGCAGCTCCTGGACAGGGAGCTACGAGCAGTACTTC
CASSSWTGSYEQYF
>14|-|TRBV20-1|TRBJ2-3|-
TGCAGTGCTAGTGGACTACGCTGGGGAGATACGCAGTATTTT
CSASGLRWGDTQYF
>15|-|TRBV27|TRBJ2-1|TRBD1
TGTGCCAGCAACTTAGGGACAGTAAGCAACAATGAGCAGTTCTTC
CASNLGTVSNNEQFF
>13|-|TRBV27|TRBJ2-5|-
TGTGCCAGCAGTGGTATAGCAAGGGAGACCCAGTACTTC
CASSGIARETQYF
>15|many|TRBV12-3/TRBV12-4|TRBJ1-5|-
TGCGCCAGCAGCTTGACAGGAGATAGCAATCAGCCCCAGCATTTT
CASSLTGDSNQPQHF
>16|-|TRBV20-1|TRBJ2-1|TRBD1
TGCAGTGCTAGAGATAAGGGGGCGGTCTCCTACAATGAGCAGTTCTTC
CSARDKGAVSYNEQFF
>14|once|TRBV20-1|TRBJ1-4|-
TGCAGTGCTAGAGGGCCTACAACTAATGAAAAACTGTTTTTT
CSARGPTTNEKLFF
>12|few|TRBV12-3/TRBV12-4|TRBJ1-2|-
TGTGCCAGCAGTCCCCCGGTAAAGGGCTACACCTTC
CASSPPVKGYTF
>16|few|TRBV5-1|TRBJ2-7|TRBD2
TGCGCCAGCAGCCCCGGTCTGGCTAGCGGCTTCTACGAGCAGTACTTC
CASSPGLASGFYEQYF
>11|-|TRBV20-1|TRBJ2-7|-
TGCAGTGCCGGGATTTCCTACGAGCAGTACTTC
CSAGISYEQYF
>16|few|TRBV6-2/TRBV6-3|TRBJ1-1|TRBD1
TGTGCCAGCAGGAACGGACAGGAGGTGTTAAGCACTGAAGCTTTCTTT
CASRNGQEVLSTEAFF
>18|few|TRBV11-1|TRBJ2-7|TRBD1
TGTGCCAGCAGCCAAAAATTTGACAGGGGGCTACCGTCCTACGAGCAGTACTTC
CASSQKFDRGLPSYEQYF
>10|-|TRBV20-1|TRBJ1-1|-
TGCAGTGCTAGAGATAACCAAGCTTTCTTT
CSARDNQAFF
>15|many|TRBV10-3|TRBJ2-3|TRBD2
TGTGCCATCAGTCCGGGACTAGCGAGCACAGATACGCAGTATTTT
CAISPGLASTDTQYF
>13|-|TRBV29-1|TRBJ2-3|-
TGCAGCGGGTCGACCGGGTCCACAGATACGCAGTATTTT
CSGSTGSTDTQYF
>16|-|TRBV5-1|TRBJ2-2|-
TGCGCCAGCAGCTTGGGAGGTCGGACGAACACCGGGGAGCTGTTTTTT
CASSLGGRTNTGELFF
>15|few|TRBV6-5|TRBJ2-7|-
TGTGCCAGCATCCATATAGGCTCGGGGGATAGCGAGCAGTACTTC
CASIHIGSGDSEQYF
>15|few|TRBV20-1|TRBJ2-1|TRBD2
TGCAGTGCCCCCGGACTAGCGGGAGGAAATAGGGAGCAGTTCTTC
CSAPGLAGGNREQFF
>12|-|TRBV29-1|TRBJ1-2|-
TGCAGCGTTGAGGTCCGGGTCTATGGCTACACCTTC
CSVEVRVYGYTF
>15|-|TRBV5-1|TRBJ2-5|-
TGCGCCAGCAGCGCCCCCCGGACGGCGGTCGGGACCCAGTACTTC
CASSAPRTAVGTQYF
>16|-|TRBV4-2|TRBJ2-3|-
TGTGCCAGCAGCCAAGTCCGGGCAGGTCTCACAGATACGCAGTATTTT
CASSQVRAGLTDTQYF